The T cell receptor beta chain under discussion was sequenced for a study of blood T cell repertoires in COVID-19. Study-wide context: Both acute and convalescent COVID-19 samples were obtained from the United States, Italy and Spain. T cells, B-cell-depleted T cells, or PBMCs provided the cDNA or gDNA that served as material.

Authors' methods: Reference gene primers were amplified, and this amplification served to estimate nucleated cell counts. The method was immunoSEQ multiplex PCR; TCRdb's version includes in-frame clones alone and lacks a portion of them. The V and J calls and clone size are taken from that table; D and trimming were inferred from the DNA. The data hold 150,000 to 200,000 clones, with about 80% observed a single time. Germline V gene lookup returns CDR1 SGHKS and CDR2 YYEKEE (reference sequence). This CDR3 has 15 residues. J gave up 4 bases and V 5 bases, and 7 bases lay outside the gene matches. The sequencing sample was made of peripheral blood. The V gene is TRBV5-5, the J gene TRBJ1-3; 9 nucleotides match TRBD1. The TCR comes from a human donor with acute or convalescent COVID-19. The donor label of this sample is uncertain. The CDR3 region has the DNA TGTGCCAGCAGATCTTCTACAGGGGGCGGAAACACCATATATTTT. Its translation: CASRSSTGGGNTIYF.